Each of the 19 T cell receptor beta chains below was sequenced from the same sample in a study of graft-versus-host responses after intestinal transplantation. Generated by immunoSEQ multiplex PCR, the TCRdb table keeps only in-frame clones and is missing some. The data show approximately 86,000 clones, 91% seen once. No antigen has been identified for these receptors. Material: unstimulated CD4+ T cells sorted from spleen or lymph node cells, obtained before intestinal transplant. These receptor sequences come from a human donor who received an intestinal transplant.

This chain's CDR3 is CAISDGLAGVYVDTDTQYF. The CDR3 DNA reads as TGTGCCATCAGTGATGGCCTAGCGGGGGTTTATGTGGACACAGATACGCAGTATTTT. The rearrangement uses TRBV10-3 and TRBJ2-3; 10 bases are shared with TRBD2. Trimming removed 3 bases from V and 2 bases from J; junction bases left unmatched: 14. This CDR3 has 19 amino acids. Per germline, CDR1 ENHRY and CDR2 SYGVKD.

J is TRBJ2-3 and V is TRBV19, with 11 bases matching TRBD2. After removal of 4 bases from V and 14 bases from J, the junction contained 11 bases not matched to a gene. The CDR3 length is 14 residues. The germline CDR1 and CDR2 sequences are LNHDA and SQIVND (reference sequence). The CDR3 loop reads CASSNWASGGYMYF. The DNA for the CDR3 is TGTGCCAGTAGTAACTGGGCTAGCGGGGGGTATATGTATTTT.

This chain joins TRBV7-9 and TRBJ2-3; weak D call: TRBD1 (6 bases). Germline lookup yields CDR1 SEHNR and CDR2 FQNEAQ (reference sequence). The V end lost 1 base, the J end lost 2 bases, and 7 bases lay between the germline ends. This CDR3 is built from 14 residues. The CDR3 DNA sequence: TGTGCCAGCAGCTTAGGGGACATCACAGATACGCAGTATTTT. As protein: CASSLGDITDTQYF.

The J gene is TRBJ1-3, the V gene TRBV9, with D uncertain. Between the trimmed V and J ends, which lost 3 bases and 8 bases, there was a span of 12 bases. The CDR3 is 13 residues long. The germline V gene encodes CDR1 SGDLS and CDR2 YYNGEE. Written as DNA, the CDR3 is TGTGCCAGCAGCGGAAAAGACCGGGACACCATATATTTT. Encoded protein: CASSGKDRDTIYF.

CDR3 bases: TGTGCCAGCTCGCGGCTAGCGGGGGGGACCACAGATACGCAGTATTTT. Protein product: CASSRLAGGTTDTQYF. This chain links TRBV18 with TRBJ2-3, with 12 positions matching TRBD2. Germline V gene data show CDR1 as KGHSH and CDR2 as LQKENI. J was trimmed by 2 bases and V by 6 bases; bases with no gene match: 6. The CDR3 totals 16 residues.

This chain connects TRBV5-6 to TRBJ2-7, with D tentatively TRBD1 (6 bases). In germline, CDR1 is SGHDT, CDR2 YYEEEE. This CDR3 region has 12 residues. Between the trimmed V and J ends, which lost 4 bases and 3 bases, there was a span of 8 bases. CDR3 DNA: TGTGCCAGCAGCAGACAGGACTACGAGCAGTACTTC. Protein sequence: CASSRQDYEQYF.

This chain uses TRBV5-6 with TRBJ1-2, with D maybe TRBD1 (6 bases). V lost 2 bases, J lost 5 bases, and 19 bases lay in between. Germline assignment: CDR1 SGHDT and CDR2 YYEEEE. The CDR3 is 16 residues long. In DNA, the CDR3 is TGTGCCAGCAGCTTTTTGTCGGCAGGGGCGGGTTATGGCTACACCTTC. Residues: CASSFLSAGAGYGYTF. The full variable domain, rest sourced from reference TRBV5-6 and TRBJ1-2, is DAGVTQSPTHLIKTRGQQVTLRCSPKSGHDTVSWYQQALGQGPQFIFQYYEEEERQRGNFPDRFSGHQFPNYSSELNVNALLLGDSALYLCASSFLSAGAGYGYTFGSGTRLTVV.

V usage is TRBV2 and J usage is TRBJ2-3, with a tentative D call TRBD1 (5 bases). This CDR3 spans 15 amino acids. V gave up 7 bases and J gave up 6 bases, with 20 bases separating them. Germline values: CDR1 SNHLY, CDR2 FYNNEI. The CDR3: CASTKPTGSGDTQYF. CDR3 in DNA: TGTGCCAGCACTAAACCCACAGGCTCGGGTGATACGCAGTATTTT. Full variable domain (rest looked up from reference TRBV2 and TRBJ2-3): EPEVTQTPSHQVTQMGQEVILRCVPISNHLYFYWYRQILGQKVEFLVSFYNNEISEKSEIFDDQFSVERPDGSNFTLKIRSTKLEDSAMYFCASTKPTGSGDTQYFGPGTRLTVL.

The chain has TRBV18 and TRBJ2-7; D is perhaps TRBD2 (6 bases). The ends were cut back, 6 bases at V and 5 bases at J, with 17 bases in the middle. Germline values: CDR1 KGHSH, CDR2 LQKENI. The CDR3 is 14 amino acids. The CDR3 is CASSLLDGGDEQYF. In DNA, the CDR3 is TGTGCCAGCTCCCTCCTCGACGGCGGGGACGAGCAGTACTTC.

This clone has a handful of counts. The chain is built from TRBV6-6 and TRBJ1-4; the D gene is possibly TRBD1 (5 bases). CDR3 size: 16 residues. Trimming took off 7 bases at V and 8 bases at J, with 23 bases between the two ends. Germline lookup yields CDR1 MNHNY and CDR2 SVGAGI (reference sequence). Here the CDR3 reads CASTNPLGQGSEKLFF. DNA of the CDR3: TGTGCCAGCACTAACCCCCTGGGGCAGGGTAGCGAAAAACTGTTTTTT.

The rearrangement links TRBV21-1 to TRBJ2-7; the table's D call of TRBD1 was not tested on the DNA. TRBV21-1 is tagged as a pseudogene. The CDR3 extends over 15 amino acids. The CDR3 sequence: CASPGVPTVHYEQYF. In DNA, the CDR3 is TGTGCCAGCCCCGGCGTTCCGACAGTGCACTACGAGCAGTACTTC.

The CDR3 sequence is CAWSVSSYGYTF. In DNA, the CDR3 is TGTGCCTGGAGTGTATCCTCCTATGGCTACACCTTC. This chain links TRBV30 with TRBJ1-2, with D unresolved. CDR3 length: 12 amino acids. CDR1 GTSNPN and CDR2 SVGIG come from the germline V gene (reference sequence). The V end lost 0 bases, the J end lost 4 bases, and 6 bases lay between the germline ends.

The chain uses TRBV7-9 and TRBJ2-7; TRBD2 aligns across 8 bases. Losses at the gene ends were 0 bases for V and 2 bases for J; bases not matched to a gene: 9. The germline V gene encodes CDR1 SEHNR and CDR2 FQNEAQ (reference sequence). This CDR3 is 17 amino acids long. The CDR3 protein is CASSLARYAGGTYEQYF. The CDR3 DNA reads TGTGCCAGCAGCTTAGCGCGCTATGCGGGAGGAACCTACGAGCAGTACTTC.

The gene calls are TRBV7-2 and TRBJ2-3, with TRBD2 identical over 13 bases. Germline V gene sequence: CDR1 SGHTA, CDR2 FQGNSA. V was pared by 1 base and J by 3 bases, with 7 bases of the junction left unmatched. The CDR3 totals 18 residues. CDR3 bases: TGTGCCAGCAGCTTAGTAGGGACTAGCGGGGCTAGGACAGATACGCAGTATTTT. It codes for CASSLVGTSGARTDTQYF.

The V gene is TRBV14, the J gene TRBJ2-3; 8 nucleotides line up with TRBD2. CDR1 and CDR2 (germline): SGHDN, FVKESK. V was clipped by 4 bases and J by 7 bases; unmatched bases: 13. The CDR3 is 16 residues long. CDR3 coding DNA: TGTGCCAGCAGCCTTAGTAGCGGGGCGGGGATAAATACGCAGTATTTT. Translating it yields CASSLSSGAGINTQYF. The full variable domain, rest sourced from reference TRBV14 and TRBJ2-3, is EAGVTQFPSHSVIEKGQTVTLRCDPISGHDNLYWYRRVMGKEIKFLLHFVKESKQDESGMPNNRFLAERTGGTYSTLKVQPAELEDSGVYFCASSLSSGAGINTQYFGPGTRLTVL.

The chain links TRBV19 to TRBJ2-7, with 7 bases identical to TRBD1. This CDR3 has 15 amino acids. The trim removed 1 base at V and 2 bases at J, leaving 5 bases unmatched. In germline, CDR1 is LNHDA, CDR2 SQIVND (reference sequence). The CDR3 sequence: CASSIVGQSPYEQYF. CDR3 DNA: TGTGCCAGTAGTATAGTGGGACAGAGTCCCTACGAGCAGTACTTC.

The chain recombines TRBV2 with TRBJ2-5, with TRBD2 identical over 7 bases. Per the germline V gene, CDR1 is SNHLY and CDR2 is FYNNEI. V lost 4 bases to trimming and J lost 5 bases; unmatched junction nucleotides: 7. There are 14 residues in the CDR3. The CDR3 DNA follows: TGTGCCAGCAGTGGGGGGGGTTACCGGGAGACCCAGTACTTC. It translates to CASSGGGYRETQYF.

Here the CDR3 reads CASSQEQINTGELFF. CDR3 bases: TGCGCCAGCAGCCAAGAACAGATCAACACCGGGGAGCTGTTTTTT. V is TRBV4-3 and J is TRBJ2-2; D call uncertain. This CDR3 is built from 15 residues. Between the trimmed V and J ends, which lost 0 bases and 2 bases, there was a span of 7 bases. Looked up from germline, CDR1 is LGHNA and CDR2 is YSLEER.

This clone was recorded once. The genes are TRBV9 and TRBJ2-3, with TRBD2 identical over 8 bases. This CDR3 has 14 residues. V shed 3 bases, J shed 6 bases, and the junction held 6 bases outside the gene matches. In germline, CDR1 is SGDLS, CDR2 YYNGEE. In DNA form, the CDR3 reads TGTGCCAGCAGCGCCCTAGCGGGCGGGGATACGCAGTATTTT. It translates to CASSALAGGDTQYF.